The clone carrying this T cell receptor beta chain was detected only once. Trimming cost V 5 bases and J 4 bases; bases outside gene matches: 3. Per germline, CDR1 KGHSH and CDR2 LQKENI. The CDR3 is made up of 14 amino acids. Profiling relied on immunoSEQ multiplex PCR, and the TCRdb table lists in-frame clones only, not all of them. The sample lists roughly 230,000 clones; approximately 83% were seen once. The sample belongs to a study of blood T cell repertoires in COVID-19. This sequence joins TRBV18 and TRBJ1-4, with 8 bases fitting TRBD1. Input material: peripheral blood. This TCR was recovered from a man aged 45 to 65 with active or convalescent COVID-19. The CDR3 loop is CASSLGQDNEKLFF. DNA of the CDR3: TGTGCCAGCTCATTGGGACAGGATAATGAAAAACTGTTTTTT.